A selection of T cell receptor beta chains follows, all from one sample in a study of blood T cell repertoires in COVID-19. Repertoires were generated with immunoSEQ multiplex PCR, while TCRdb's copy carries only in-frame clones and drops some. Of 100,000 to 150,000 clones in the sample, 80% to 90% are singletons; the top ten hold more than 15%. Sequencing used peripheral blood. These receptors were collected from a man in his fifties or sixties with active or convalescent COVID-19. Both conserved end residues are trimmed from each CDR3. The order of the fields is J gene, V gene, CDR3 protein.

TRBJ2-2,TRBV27,ASSLFSGGAGELF
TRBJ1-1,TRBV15,ATSRLGTLNTEAF
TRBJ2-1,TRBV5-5,ASSLPSGGAHNEQF
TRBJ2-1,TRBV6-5,ASPAGGSYNEQF
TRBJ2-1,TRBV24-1,ATSSPLLAGAREQF
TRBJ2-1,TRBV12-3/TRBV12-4,ASSGPYYNEQF
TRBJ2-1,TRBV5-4,ASSQDRVYNEQF
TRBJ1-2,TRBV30,AGGPASHYGYT
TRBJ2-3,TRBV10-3,AISGAAGTSGSYRTDTQY
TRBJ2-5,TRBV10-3,AIRVGGGARETQY
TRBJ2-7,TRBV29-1,SALTGPTGYEQY
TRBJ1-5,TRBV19,ASSNPGGGRQPQH
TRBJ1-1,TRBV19,ASSNRGGSGNTEAF
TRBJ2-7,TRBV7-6,ASSLPGGTSGTYEQY
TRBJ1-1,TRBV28,ASTWTGRDTEAF
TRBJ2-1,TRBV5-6,ASRPLSGAFSYNEQF
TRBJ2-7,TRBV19,ASSVDSLTSYEQY
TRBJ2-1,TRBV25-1,ASTGREAGAYNEQF
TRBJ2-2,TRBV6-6,ASSPSSGRSMYGELF
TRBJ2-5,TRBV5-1,ASSLVGGTQY
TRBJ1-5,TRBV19,ASEETGTGYGNQPQH
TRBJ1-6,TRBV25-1,ASKRGNDSPLH
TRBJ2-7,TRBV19,ASSISNEQY
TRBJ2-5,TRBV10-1,ASSGARQETQY
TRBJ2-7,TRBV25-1,ASSARTGNEQY
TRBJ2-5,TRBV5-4,ASSPRTSGGLRETQY
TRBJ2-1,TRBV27,ASSRGLAGANEQF
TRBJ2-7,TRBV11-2,ASSRRQGSSSYEQY